This TCR beta chain appears in the sequencing data of a study of T-cell memory formation after mild COVID-19. With V trimmed by 4 bases and J by 4 bases, 8 bases remained unmatched. The CDR3 consists of 16 residues. The germline gives CDR1 SGHDT, CDR2 YYEEEE. This clonotype was recorded many times. TCRdb reprocessed the 5' RACE reads via MiXCR and lists one record per CDR3 protein. The sample includes 400,000 to 500,000 distinct CDR3 sequences, 20% of them seen just once. The receptor was isolated from an adult woman who had mild COVID-19 (a few samples of this study predate the infection). Cell type and time point are not known. The material sequenced was PBMCs or a T cell subset sorted from them (not recorded which). The chain uses TRBV5-6 and TRBJ1-1; 12 bases align to TRBD1. This CDR3 reads CASSRDRGRPGTEAFF. In DNA, the CDR3 is TGTGCCAGCAGCCGGGACAGGGGGCGTCCGGGCACTGAAGCTTTCTTT.